This TCR beta chain emerged from a study of blood T cell repertoires in COVID-19. This table comes from immunoSEQ multiplex PCR, and its TCRdb copy is limited to in-frame clones, with some not included. Here the sample spans roughly 220,000 clones, roughly 84% being singletons. The TCR comes from a middle-aged woman who had recovered from COVID-19. The sample was PBMCs or T cells enriched from blood (not recorded which).

Here the CDR3 DNA reads TGTGCCAGCAGGAGGGACACGTTAACCTACGAGCAGTACTTC. Residues: CASRRDTLTYEQYF. This chain connects TRBV2 to TRBJ2-7; TRBD1 might be the D (6 bases). Trimming removed 6 bases from V and 2 bases from J, with 14 bases in between. From germline, CDR1 is SNHLY and CDR2 FYNNEI. This CDR3 has 14 residues.